This TCR beta chain was observed in a study of T-cell memory formation after mild COVID-19. Study information: Each donor largely had its own TCR clusters.

MiXCR, applied by TCRdb to the 5' RACE reads, yields one record per CDR3 protein. Found here are about 560,000 distinct CDR3 sequences, about 22% of them singletons; the top ten hold about 8.4%. This clonotype turned up a few times. V gave up 6 bases and J gave up 5 bases; unmatched junction bases: 8. Germline-derived CDR1 and CDR2 are MNHNY and SVGAGI (reference sequence). The CDR3 has 14 amino acids. The chain uses TRBV6-6 and TRBJ1-1, with 8 nucleotides matching TRBD1. Sequencing input: PBMCs or a T cell subset sorted from them (not recorded which). The origin of this receptor is an adult woman who had mild COVID-19 (a few samples of this study predate the infection). Cell type and time point are not known. CDR3 DNA sequence: TGTGCCAGCAGCCACGAGGACAGGGCTACTGAAGCTTTCTTT. Translated: CASSHEDRATEAFF.